Sequencing of this T cell receptor beta chain was carried out in a study of blood T cells in healthy people across ages. The use of a sample-barcoded 5' primer and a J-beta primer mix characterized a second PCR of 7 to 11 cycles. One entry per CDR3 protein, called by TCRdb with MiXCR from the 5' RACE reads. The top ten hold around 16% of the sample, which has 850,000 or so distinct CDR3 sequences, more than 25% seen once. As regards this clonotype: What it recognizes is unknown.

General study results and limits: Underestimates were what the diversity estimates from one million T cells were considered to be.

This CDR3 region has 14 residues. V lost 1 base, J lost 8 bases, and 11 bases lay in between. Germline CDR1 LGHNA, CDR2 YSLEER. This clonotype was obtained from a woman older than 75 in good health. The rearrangement joins TRBV4-3 to TRBJ1-4; D is uncertain. The sample was blood. CDR3 sequence: CASSQGTVAEKLFF. The DNA of the CDR3 is TGCGCCAGCAGCCAAGGGACGGTGGCCGAAAAACTGTTTTTT.